This T cell receptor (beta chain) was sequenced during a study of blood T cells in healthy people across ages. This clonotype was recorded many times. Its antigen is unknown. Study results and limitations: Changes seen in expanded clonotypes were possibly confounded by donor CMV status left unknown.

Trimming cost V 4 bases and J 3 bases, with 9 bases left between them. The CDR3 is 13 amino acids. The authors ran a second PCR of about 7 to 11 cycles using a sample-barcoded 5' primer and a J-beta primer mix. TCRdb itself ran the 5' RACE reads through MiXCR, one entry per CDR3 protein. The sample has 850,000 to 950,000 distinct CDR3 sequences, 29% seen once; the top ten hold roughly 17%. This clonotype was sampled from a woman of 80 years or more in good health. Sequenced sample: blood. The chain recombines TRBV12-3 or TRBV12-4 with TRBJ2-5; tentatively, D is TRBD1 (6 bases). This chain's CDR3 is CASSSTGKETQYF. The CDR3 DNA is TGTGCCAGCAGTTCAACAGGGAAAGAGACCCAGTACTTC.